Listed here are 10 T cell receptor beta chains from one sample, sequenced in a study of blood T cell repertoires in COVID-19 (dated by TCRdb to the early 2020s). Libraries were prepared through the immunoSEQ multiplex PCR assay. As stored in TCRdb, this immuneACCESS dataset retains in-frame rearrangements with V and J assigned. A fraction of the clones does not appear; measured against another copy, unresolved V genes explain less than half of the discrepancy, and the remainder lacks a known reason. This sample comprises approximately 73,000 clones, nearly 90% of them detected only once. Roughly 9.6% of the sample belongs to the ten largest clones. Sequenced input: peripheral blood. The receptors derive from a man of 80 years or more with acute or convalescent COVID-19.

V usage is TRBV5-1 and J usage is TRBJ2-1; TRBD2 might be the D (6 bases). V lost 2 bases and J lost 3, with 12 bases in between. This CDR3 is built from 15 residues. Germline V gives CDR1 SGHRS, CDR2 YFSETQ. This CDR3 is CASSLPGLYYNEQFF. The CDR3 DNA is TGCGCCAGCAGCTTACCGGGACTCTACTACAATGAGCAGTTCTTC.

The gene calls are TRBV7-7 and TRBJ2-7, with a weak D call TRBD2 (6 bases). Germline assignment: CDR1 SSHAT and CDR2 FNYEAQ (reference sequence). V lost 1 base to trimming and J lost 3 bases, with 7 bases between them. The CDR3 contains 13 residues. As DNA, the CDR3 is TGTGCCAGCAGCTTAGACGGGGGCTACGAGCAGTACTTC. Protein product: CASSLDGGYEQYF.

This chain's CDR3 is CASSINGYGYTF. The DNA of the CDR3 is TGTGCCAGTAGTATAAACGGCTATGGCTACACCTTC. This chain uses TRBV19 with TRBJ1-2; D not certain. Germline V gene lookup returns CDR1 LNHDA and CDR2 SQIVND (reference sequence). The CDR3 runs to 12 residues. The V end was cut by 2 bases, the J end by 4 bases, with 5 bases between.

The CDR3 DNA reads as TGTGCCAGCAGCCAGGGGGGACTTAGCAATCAGCCCCAGCATTTT. Protein product: CASSQGGLSNQPQHF. The chain is built from TRBV3-1 (or the pseudogene TRBV3-2) and TRBJ1-5; D may be TRBD1 (5 bases). Trimming shortened V by 3 bases and J by 0 bases, and 9 bases separated the two germline ends. The CDR3 is made up of 15 amino acids. Germline CDR1 and CDR2: LGHDT and YNNKEL (reference sequence).

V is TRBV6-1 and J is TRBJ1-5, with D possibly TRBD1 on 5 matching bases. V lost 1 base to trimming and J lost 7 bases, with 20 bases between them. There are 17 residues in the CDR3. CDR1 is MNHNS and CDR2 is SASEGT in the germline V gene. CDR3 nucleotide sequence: TGTGCCAGCAGTGAAGATATCCAGGGAAGATTAGGACAGCCCCAGCATTTT. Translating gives CASSEDIQGRLGQPQHF.

Here the CDR3 DNA reads TGCGCCAGCAGCTTGGGGGGCGGTTTGTCCTACGAGCAGTACTTC. This translates into CASSLGGGLSYEQYF. J is TRBJ2-7 and V is TRBV5-1, with D perhaps TRBD1 (5 bases). Looked up from germline, CDR1 is SGHRS and CDR2 is YFSETQ. CDR3 length: 15 residues. V was trimmed by 0 bases and J by 1 base, leaving 11 bases between them.

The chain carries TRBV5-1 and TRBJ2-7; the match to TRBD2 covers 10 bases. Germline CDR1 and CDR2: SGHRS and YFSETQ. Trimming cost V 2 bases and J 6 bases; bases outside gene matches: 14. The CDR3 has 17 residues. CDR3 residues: CASSLPGPSGGTSEQYF. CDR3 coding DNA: TGCGCCAGCAGCTTACCAGGCCCTAGCGGGGGTACCTCCGAGCAGTACTTC.

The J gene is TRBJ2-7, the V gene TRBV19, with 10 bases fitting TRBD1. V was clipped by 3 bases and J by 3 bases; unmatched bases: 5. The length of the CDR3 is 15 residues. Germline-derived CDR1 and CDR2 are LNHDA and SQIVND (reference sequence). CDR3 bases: TGTGCCAGTAGTATTCCGGGACAGGGGATCTACGAGCAGTACTTC. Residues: CASSIPGQGIYEQYF.

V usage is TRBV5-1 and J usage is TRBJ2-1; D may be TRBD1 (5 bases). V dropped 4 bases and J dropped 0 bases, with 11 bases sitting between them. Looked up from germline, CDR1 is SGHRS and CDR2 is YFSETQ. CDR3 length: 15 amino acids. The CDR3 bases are TGCGCCAGCAGCGTCCAGGGCGGCTCCTACAATGAGCAGTTCTTC. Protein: CASSVQGGSYNEQFF.

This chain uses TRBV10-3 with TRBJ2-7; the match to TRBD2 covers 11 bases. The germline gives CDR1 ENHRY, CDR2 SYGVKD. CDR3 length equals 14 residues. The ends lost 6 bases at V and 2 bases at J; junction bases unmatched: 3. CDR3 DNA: TGTGCCATCAGCCTGGGACTAGCGGCCTACGAGCAGTACTTC. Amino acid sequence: CAISLGLAAYEQYF.